This T cell receptor (beta chain) is from a study of CD8 T cells in ankylosing spondylitis (dated by TCRdb to the late 2010s). Context from the whole study: To find TCR variants linked to disease, the study profiled T cell receptor beta repertoires in ankylosing spondylitis patients and healthy donors. The whole study cohort included over a hundred healthy donors and 20 to 25 ankylosing spondylitis patients. Peripheral blood was sampled, and synovial fluid was also collected from ankylosing spondylitis patients.

What the research found in general, with its limitations: A CD8+ phenotype was shown by the disease-linked clones, which were found at relatively low frequencies in peripheral blood. Blood from ankylosing spondylitis patients appeared to be characterized by a TCR beta motif made up of seven or eight highly homologous amino acid variants. Some of the motif variants had been reported before in the synovial fluid and blood of reactive arthritis patients, a finding that suggests common disease-initiation mechanisms. The disease-linked clones were reported to be significantly enriched in matched synovial fluid samples from ankylosing spondylitis patients.

The CDR3 measures 17 amino acids from cysteine to phenylalanine. The kept DNA is CDR3 alone, 51 bases in frame from the first base. Looking up the germline V gene yields CDR1 SGHTA and CDR2 FQGNSA. Here V drops 5 bases and J drops 4 bases, and the junction holds 13 bases not matched to any gene. As for this clonotype: Its antigen is unknown. Within one base of it there is no much larger clone, and no base qualities were kept.

Sequencing was performed on an Illumina HiSeq 2500. TCR beta libraries were prepared by quantitative 5'-RACE with molecular barcodes. In the original analysis: A new computational method based on a probabilistic model of VDJ rearrangement was used to identify disease-linked TCR variants. The public sequencing data were trimmed at Q25 with fastp and processed into clonotypes with MiXCR by TCRdb, which kept only in-frame beta chains. Under each unique CDR3 protein, matching rows form one entry showing the most common genes and DNA. The V and J calls and clone size come from TCRdb's table, not from the authors' own analysis. The sample yields about 300,000 distinct CDR3 sequences; less than 25% were counted once. The ten most abundant clones make up roughly 3.6% of the sample.

The sequence joins TRBV7-2 to TRBJ2-7; 11 central bases correspond to TRBD1. Sequencing used blood, either unsorted or a sorted T cell fraction (not recorded which). The clonotype comes from a female donor with ankylosing spondylitis or in good health (not recorded which). The CDR3 region reads CASSPRVRDRGRYEQYF. The DNA sequence is TGTGCCAGCAGCCCAAGAGTCCGGGACAGGGGGAGGTACGAGCAGTACTTC.